Shown below are 3 T cell receptor beta chains from a single sample sequenced in a study of Ad26.COV2.S vaccination and SARS-CoV-2 variants. This sample's treatment: some 20 received Ad26.COV2.S at low or high dose, single or two shots; 5 received placebo; per-sample allocation not given. Specimens were obtained on day 63 following the first vaccine or placebo injection. Profiled with immunoSEQ multiplex PCR; TCRdb holds only in-frame clones, not every one. The table lists around 270,000 clones, 70% to 90% of them singletons. Sequenced here: peripheral blood, sampled in a trial of Ad26.COV2.S vaccine versus placebo. The source is a person aged 18-65 years who received the Ad26.COV2.S COVID-19 vaccine or a placebo.

This rearrangement joins TRBV30 to TRBJ1-1; 8 bases align to TRBD1. V trimming: 4 bases; J trimming: 1 base; junction bases outside the gene matches: 2. CDR1 is GTSNPN and CDR2 is SVGIG in the germline V gene (reference sequence). The CDR3 consists of 13 residues. The CDR3 DNA is TGTGCCTGGACTCAGGGGGCGAACACTGAAGCTTTCTTT. Protein: CAWTQGANTEAFF.

The chain combines TRBV6-5 with TRBJ2-5; TRBD2 might be the D (6 bases). The germline V and J ends were trimmed by 0 bases and 1 base, with 9 bases remaining between them. This CDR3 spans 15 amino acids. Germline CDR1 and CDR2: MNHEY and SVGAGI. CDR3 sequence: CASSYSGGVQETQYF. The CDR3 DNA reads TGTGCCAGCAGTTACTCGGGAGGTGTCCAAGAGACCCAGTACTTC.

V gene TRBV5-5 combines with J gene TRBJ2-7; TRBD2 matches 10 bases. Germline V CDR1 and CDR2: SGHKS, YYEKEE (reference sequence). This CDR3 has 15 amino acids. Trimming at V came to 1 base and at J to 3 bases, leaving 4 bases not matched to a gene. CDR3 DNA: TGTGCCAGCAGCTTGCGACTAGCGGGTCTCTACGAGCAGTACGTC. Its protein is CASSLRLAGLYEQYV.